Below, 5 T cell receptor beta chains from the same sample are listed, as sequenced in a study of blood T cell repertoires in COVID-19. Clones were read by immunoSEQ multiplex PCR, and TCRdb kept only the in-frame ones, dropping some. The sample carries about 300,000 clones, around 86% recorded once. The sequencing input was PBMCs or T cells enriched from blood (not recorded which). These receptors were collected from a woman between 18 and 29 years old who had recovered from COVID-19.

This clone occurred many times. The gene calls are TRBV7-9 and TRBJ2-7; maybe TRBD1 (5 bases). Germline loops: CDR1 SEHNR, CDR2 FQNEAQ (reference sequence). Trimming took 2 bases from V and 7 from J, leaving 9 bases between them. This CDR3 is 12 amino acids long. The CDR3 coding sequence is TGTGCCAGCAGCTTACAGGGTATTGAGCAGTACTTC. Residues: CASSLQGIEQYF.

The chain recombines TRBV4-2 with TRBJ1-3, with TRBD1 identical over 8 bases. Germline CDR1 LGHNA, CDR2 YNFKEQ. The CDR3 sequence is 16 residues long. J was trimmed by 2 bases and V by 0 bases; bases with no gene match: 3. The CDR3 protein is CASSQEGQAAGNTIYF. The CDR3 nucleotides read TGTGCCAGCAGCCAAGAGGGACAGGCTGCTGGAAACACCATATATTTT.

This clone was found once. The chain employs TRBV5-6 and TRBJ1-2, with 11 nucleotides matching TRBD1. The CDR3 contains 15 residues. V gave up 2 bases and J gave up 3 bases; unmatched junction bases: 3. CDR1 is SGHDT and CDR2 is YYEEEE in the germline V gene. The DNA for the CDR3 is TGTGCCAGCAGCTTCCCGGGACAGGGGGACTATGGCTACACCTTC. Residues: CASSFPGQGDYGYTF.

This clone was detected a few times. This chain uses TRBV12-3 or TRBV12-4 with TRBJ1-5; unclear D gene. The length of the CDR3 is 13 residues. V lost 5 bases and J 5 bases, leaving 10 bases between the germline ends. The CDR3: CASSISGDQPQHF. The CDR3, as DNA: TGTGCCAGCAGTATTTCCGGGGATCAGCCCCAGCATTTT.

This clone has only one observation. CDR3 coding DNA: TGCAGCGTTGGGACTAGCGGGGGTTTAGATACGCAGTATTTT. It codes for CSVGTSGGLDTQYF. V is TRBV29-1 and J is TRBJ2-3, with 13 nucleotides matching TRBD2. V lost 4 bases, J lost 5 bases, and 3 bases stayed unmatched. Germline V gene lookup returns CDR1 SQVTM and CDR2 ANQGSEA. The CDR3 totals 14 residues.